Sequencing of this TCR beta chain was carried out in a study of blood T cells in healthy people across ages. Combining a sample-barcoded 5' primer with a J-beta primer mix, a second PCR ran for about 7 to 11 cycles. TCRdb passed the 5' RACE reads through MiXCR, listing each CDR3 protein once. Of fewer than 900,000 distinct CDR3 sequences listed, 40% to 45% are singletons. The study isolated at least 6.5 million PBMCs from each sample. V lost 5 bases to trimming and J lost 0 bases, with 20 bases between them. The CDR3 runs 18 residues. Looked up from germline, CDR1 is DFQATT and CDR2 is SNEGSKA (reference sequence). This clonotype was observed a handful of times.

The source is a woman aged 60-75 years in good health. Sequencing input: blood. The chain combines TRBV20-1 with TRBJ2-6; TRBD1 is a possible D gene (5 bases). The CDR3 sequence is CSAPPPAGLISGANVLTF. CDR3 in DNA: TGCAGTGCTCCCCCTCCTGCAGGGCTAATCTCTGGGGCCAACGTCCTGACTTTC.